Listed below are T cell receptor beta chains from one sample, sequenced in a study of blood T cell repertoires in COVID-19. Data came from immunoSEQ multiplex PCR; TCRdb stores just in-frame clones and leaves some out. The table shows under 200,000 clones, with around four fifths occurring only once. Input material: peripheral blood. The receptors were gathered from a man between 65 and 80 years old with acute or convalescent COVID-19. The CDR3 runs from the conserved cysteine through the conserved F or W. A D gene is named only where the DNA matches it firmly. Rows may omit the clone size; those that give it use once, few, many or a size class.

J gene: TRBJ2-6
V gene: TRBV5-1
D gene: NA
clone size: few
CDR3 protein: CASSAGARTASGANVLTF
CDR3 DNA: TGCGCCAGCAGCGCGGGGGCCCGGACAGCCTCTGGGGCCAACGTCCTGACTTTC

J gene: TRBJ1-5
V gene: TRBV7-2
D gene: NA
clone size: NA
CDR3 protein: CASSLGRGGQPQHF
CDR3 DNA: TGTGCCAGCAGCTTAGGCAGGGGTGGGCAGCCCCAGCATTTT

J gene: TRBJ2-7
V gene: TRBV2
D gene: TRBD1
clone size: NA
CDR3 protein: CASSAGQGYYEQYF
CDR3 DNA: TGTGCCAGCAGTGCGGGACAGGGTTACTACGAGCAGTACTTC

J gene: TRBJ2-7
V gene: TRBV7-2
D gene: NA
clone size: once
CDR3 protein: CASSPTGGAASYEQYF
CDR3 DNA: TGTGCCAGCAGCCCGACTGGCGGGGCCGCCTCCTACGAGCAGTACTTC

J gene: TRBJ2-3
V gene: TRBV19
D gene: TRBD2
clone size: NA
CDR3 protein: CASRLAGAADTQYF
CDR3 DNA: TGTGCCAGTAGGTTAGCGGGGGCCGCAGATACGCAGTATTTT

J gene: TRBJ2-1
V gene: TRBV7-6
D gene: TRBD2
clone size: once
CDR3 protein: CASSPSRLAGGRGEQFF
CDR3 DNA: TGTGCCAGCAGCCCCAGCCGACTAGCGGGGGGCCGTGGTGAGCAGTTCTTC

J gene: TRBJ1-2
V gene: TRBV6-5
D gene: NA
clone size: NA
CDR3 protein: CASSYSNSPRGSYTF
CDR3 DNA: TGTGCCAGCAGTTACTCGAACAGCCCCCGGGGTAGTTACACCTTC

J gene: TRBJ2-5
V gene: TRBV15
D gene: NA
clone size: NA
CDR3 protein: CATSREAGDQETQYF
CDR3 DNA: TGTGCCACCAGCAGGGAGGCAGGGGACCAAGAGACCCAGTACTTC

J gene: TRBJ1-2
V gene: TRBV30
D gene: TRBD1
clone size: NA
CDR3 protein: CAFDRDGNYGYTF
CDR3 DNA: TGTGCCTTCGACAGGGACGGGAACTATGGCTACACCTTC

J gene: TRBJ2-1
V gene: TRBV2
D gene: NA
clone size: NA
CDR3 protein: CASSEPTSPNNEQFF
CDR3 DNA: TGTGCCAGCAGTGAACCAACATCCCCAAACAATGAGCAGTTCTTC

J gene: TRBJ1-2
V gene: TRBV6-2/TRBV6-3
D gene: TRBD1
clone size: NA
CDR3 protein: CASSYGTGVTAYGYTF
CDR3 DNA: TGTGCCAGCAGTTACGGGACAGGGGTGACGGCCTATGGCTACACCTTC

J gene: TRBJ2-1
V gene: TRBV19
D gene: TRBD2
clone size: NA
CDR3 protein: CASSPGSGTYNEQFF
CDR3 DNA: TGTGCCAGTTCTCCGGGGAGCGGGACCTACAATGAGCAGTTCTTC

J gene: TRBJ2-7
V gene: TRBV27
D gene: TRBD2
clone size: NA
CDR3 protein: CASSSTGLAGGIPYEQYF
CDR3 DNA: TGTGCCAGCAGTTCCACGGGACTAGCGGGAGGAATACCCTACGAGCAGTACTTC

J gene: TRBJ2-2
V gene: TRBV5-4
D gene: NA
clone size: NA
CDR3 protein: CASSWGGGNTGELFF
CDR3 DNA: TGTGCCAGCAGCTGGGGGGGCGGGAACACCGGGGAGCTGTTTTTT

J gene: TRBJ2-7
V gene: TRBV5-1
D gene: NA
clone size: NA
CDR3 protein: CASSLGHRVSYEQYF
CDR3 DNA: TGCGCCAGCAGCTTGGGTCACCGGGTCTCCTACGAGCAGTACTTC

J gene: TRBJ2-1
V gene: TRBV3-1/TRBV3-2
D gene: NA
clone size: few
CDR3 protein: CASSQDFLATSYNEQFF
CDR3 DNA: TGTGCCAGCAGCCAAGATTTCTTAGCAACATCCTACAATGAGCAGTTCTTC

J gene: TRBJ2-3
V gene: TRBV28
D gene: TRBD2
clone size: NA
CDR3 protein: CASSLRGGAMDTQYF
CDR3 DNA: TGTGCCAGCAGTTTACGGGGGGGGGCCATGGATACGCAGTATTTT

J gene: TRBJ2-7
V gene: TRBV7-8
D gene: TRBD2
clone size: NA
CDR3 protein: CASSLGGGEYEQYF
CDR3 DNA: TGTGCCAGCAGCTTAGGCGGGGGGGAGTACGAGCAGTACTTC

J gene: TRBJ2-7
V gene: TRBV6-1
D gene: TRBD2
clone size: NA
CDR3 protein: CASSEREGISSYEQYF
CDR3 DNA: TGTGCCAGCAGTGAAAGGGAGGGAATCAGCTCCTACGAGCAGTACTTC

J gene: TRBJ1-6
V gene: TRBV19
D gene: TRBD1
clone size: NA
CDR3 protein: CASSSDRGSSSPLHF
CDR3 DNA: TGTGCCAGTAGCTCGGACAGGGGAAGTAGTTCACCCCTCCACTTT

J gene: TRBJ2-5
V gene: TRBV9
D gene: TRBD2
clone size: NA
CDR3 protein: CASSVDSGGVKETQYF
CDR3 DNA: TGTGCCAGCAGCGTAGACAGCGGGGGCGTTAAAGAGACCCAGTACTTC

J gene: TRBJ2-3
V gene: TRBV6-5
D gene: TRBD1
clone size: NA
CDR3 protein: CASSYSGQGVNTQYF
CDR3 DNA: TGTGCCAGCAGTTACTCGGGGCAGGGGGTTAATACGCAGTATTTT

J gene: TRBJ1-5
V gene: TRBV28
D gene: TRBD1
clone size: few
CDR3 protein: CASSPLGQAAGIYSNQPQHF
CDR3 DNA: TGTGCCAGCAGCCCCCTCGGACAGGCCGCCGGAATATATAGCAATCAGCCCCAGCATTTT

J gene: TRBJ2-1
V gene: TRBV5-8
D gene: NA
clone size: NA
CDR3 protein: CASSPEAARGNEQFF
CDR3 DNA: TGTGCCAGCAGCCCCGAGGCAGCGAGAGGAAATGAGCAGTTCTTC

J gene: TRBJ1-2
V gene: TRBV19
D gene: NA
clone size: NA
CDR3 protein: CASSMARGNYGYTF
CDR3 DNA: TGTGCCAGTAGTATGGCCAGGGGCAACTATGGCTACACCTTC

J gene: TRBJ2-3
V gene: TRBV12-3/TRBV12-4
D gene: NA
clone size: NA
CDR3 protein: CASRRRGTQYF
CDR3 DNA: TGTGCCAGCAGAAGGAGAGGAACGCAGTATTTT

J gene: TRBJ2-1
V gene: TRBV19
D gene: TRBD2
clone size: few
CDR3 protein: CASSPLRAGEDNEQFF
CDR3 DNA: TGTGCCAGTAGCCCTCTACGAGCGGGAGAGGACAATGAGCAGTTCTTC

J gene: TRBJ2-1
V gene: TRBV3-1/TRBV3-2
D gene: TRBD2
clone size: NA
CDR3 protein: CASTRGAGGAYNEQFF
CDR3 DNA: TGTGCCAGCACCAGAGGTGCGGGAGGTGCCTACAATGAGCAGTTCTTC

J gene: TRBJ2-1
V gene: TRBV18
D gene: NA
clone size: NA
CDR3 protein: CASSPLSENYNEQFF
CDR3 DNA: TGTGCCAGCTCACCACTGTCGGAGAACTACAATGAGCAGTTCTTC

J gene: TRBJ2-7
V gene: TRBV30
D gene: NA
clone size: NA
CDR3 protein: CAWSGRGTYEQYF
CDR3 DNA: TGTGCCTGGAGCGGGCGGGGCACCTACGAGCAGTACTTC

J gene: TRBJ2-1
V gene: TRBV5-6
D gene: TRBD1
clone size: NA
CDR3 protein: CASSLVGGGGYNEQFF
CDR3 DNA: TGTGCCAGCAGCTTGGTAGGGGGCGGCGGCTACAATGAGCAGTTCTTC

J gene: TRBJ1-1
V gene: TRBV11-2
D gene: TRBD1
clone size: few
CDR3 protein: CASSLEGTGDTEAFF
CDR3 DNA: TGTGCCAGCAGCTTAGAAGGGACAGGGGACACTGAAGCTTTCTTT

J gene: TRBJ2-7
V gene: TRBV6-5
D gene: NA
clone size: few
CDR3 protein: CASSYSTMGGSYEQYF
CDR3 DNA: TGTGCCAGCAGTTACTCGACCATGGGGGGCTCCTACGAGCAGTACTTC

J gene: TRBJ1-2
V gene: TRBV28
D gene: TRBD1
clone size: NA
CDR3 protein: CASSTTPTGGLGYTF
CDR3 DNA: TGTGCCAGCAGTACGACCCCCACAGGGGGCTTAGGCTACACCTTC

J gene: TRBJ2-7
V gene: TRBV2
D gene: TRBD1
clone size: NA
CDR3 protein: CASSGDRGINEQYF
CDR3 DNA: TGTGCCAGCAGTGGAGACAGGGGTATCAACGAGCAGTACTTC